The rows below give T cell receptor beta chains drawn from one sample of a study of cytomegalovirus exposure and HLA in healthy donors. This table comes from immunoSEQ multiplex PCR, and its TCRdb copy is limited to in-frame clones, with some not included. This repertoire shows around 110,000 clones, more than 60% found once; its top ten account for about 1.5%. Specimen: PBMCs. Source of these receptors: a man aged 18 to 29 in good health and CMV-seronegative. Each CDR3 is given with its conserved first and last residue. A D gene is named only where the DNA matches it firmly. Clone size appears in some rows only: once, few, many, or a class for an expanded clone.

J gene: TRBJ1-2; D gene: .; clone size: .; V gene: TRBV7-9; CDR3 DNA: TGTGCCAGCAGACCCCCGGCGGGGTATGGCTACACCTTC; CDR3 protein: CASRPPAGYGYTF
J gene: TRBJ1-1; D gene: TRBD1; clone size: .; V gene: TRBV5-4; CDR3 DNA: TGTGCCAGCAGCCGAGAGGACAGGGGGTCCCTTGGCACTGAAGCTTTCTTT; CDR3 protein: CASSREDRGSLGTEAFF
J gene: TRBJ2-7; D gene: .; clone size: .; V gene: TRBV20-1; CDR3 DNA: TGCAGTGCTTTTCACTACGAGCAGTACTTC; CDR3 protein: CSAFHYEQYF
J gene: TRBJ2-7; D gene: .; clone size: few; V gene: TRBV5-6; CDR3 DNA: TGTGCCAGCAGCTTCGGAGGGGAGCAGTACTTC; CDR3 protein: CASSFGGEQYF
J gene: TRBJ2-1; D gene: TRBD2; clone size: .; V gene: TRBV5-5; CDR3 DNA: TGTGCCAGCAGCTTGGGGGCGGGAGGGCCCGGATGGAATGAGCAGTTCTTC; CDR3 protein: CASSLGAGGPGWNEQFF
J gene: TRBJ1-2; D gene: .; clone size: .; V gene: TRBV19; CDR3 DNA: TGTGCCAGTAGTACAAAAGGCTGGGGGGGCAGTGGCTACACCTTC; CDR3 protein: CASSTKGWGGSGYTF
J gene: TRBJ2-7; D gene: TRBD1; clone size: .; V gene: TRBV5-4; CDR3 DNA: TGTGCCAGCAGCGACCGGGACAGGAGCCCCTACGAGCAGTACTTC; CDR3 protein: CASSDRDRSPYEQYF
J gene: TRBJ1-2; D gene: .; clone size: .; V gene: TRBV6-5; CDR3 DNA: TGTGCCAGCCGGGCAGGGCCCGCCAACTATGGCTACACCTTC; CDR3 protein: CASRAGPANYGYTF
J gene: TRBJ2-7; D gene: TRBD1; clone size: .; V gene: TRBV6-6; CDR3 DNA: TGTGCCAGCAGTTACCCGGGACAGGGGGCTGGGGAGCAGTACTTC; CDR3 protein: CASSYPGQGAGEQYF
J gene: TRBJ1-5; D gene: TRBD1; clone size: .; V gene: TRBV28; CDR3 DNA: TGTGCCAGCAGTTCCGGACAGGGTAGTCAGCCCCAGCATTTT; CDR3 protein: CASSSGQGSQPQHF
J gene: TRBJ1-2; D gene: .; clone size: .; V gene: TRBV6-1; CDR3 DNA: TGTGCCAGCAGTGAAGCCGGGGGGGGAGGCTACACCTTC; CDR3 protein: CASSEAGGGGYTF
J gene: TRBJ1-2; D gene: .; clone size: .; V gene: TRBV6-5; CDR3 DNA: TGTGCCAGCAGTTACCTACTGGGGGGTGACTATGGCTACACCTTC; CDR3 protein: CASSYLLGGDYGYTF
J gene: TRBJ1-5; D gene: .; clone size: .; V gene: TRBV6-1; CDR3 DNA: TGTGCCAGCAGTGAGAAACAGGGTTTTCGCAATCAGCCCCAGCATTTT; CDR3 protein: CASSEKQGFRNQPQHF
J gene: TRBJ1-1; D gene: .; clone size: .; V gene: TRBV5-1; CDR3 DNA: TGCGCCAGCAGCTTGTTGCGGAACACTGAAGCTTTCTTT; CDR3 protein: CASSLLRNTEAFF
J gene: TRBJ1-2; D gene: TRBD1; clone size: few; V gene: TRBV6-5; CDR3 DNA: TGTGCCAGCACCAAGATACAGGGGGACTATGGCTACACCTTC; CDR3 protein: CASTKIQGDYGYTF
J gene: TRBJ1-1; D gene: .; clone size: .; V gene: TRBV28; CDR3 DNA: TGTGCCAGCAGTTTACCAAAGTTGGGGGCGTTCTTATCTACTGAAGCTTTCTTT; CDR3 protein: CASSLPKLGAFLSTEAFF
J gene: TRBJ1-1; D gene: TRBD1; clone size: .; V gene: TRBV19; CDR3 DNA: TGTGCCAGTAGTAGGGGACAGGTGACTTTCTTT; CDR3 protein: CASSRGQVTFF
J gene: TRBJ2-7; D gene: .; clone size: .; V gene: TRBV5-4; CDR3 DNA: TGTGCCAGCAGCTCAAGCGGTACTGCTCCCTACGAGCAGTACTTC; CDR3 protein: CASSSSGTAPYEQYF
J gene: TRBJ2-5; D gene: .; clone size: .; V gene: TRBV27; CDR3 DNA: TGTGCCAGCAGTACTGACAGACAAGAGACCCAGTACTTC; CDR3 protein: CASSTDRQETQYF
J gene: TRBJ2-2; D gene: .; clone size: .; V gene: TRBV5-1; CDR3 DNA: TGCGCCAGCAGCTTGGGAGTAGTTACCGGGGAGCTGTTTTTT; CDR3 protein: CASSLGVVTGELFF
J gene: TRBJ1-2; D gene: TRBD1; clone size: .; V gene: TRBV18; CDR3 DNA: TGTGCCAGCTCACCACGACAGGGGTGGCCGTATGGCTACACCTTC; CDR3 protein: CASSPRQGWPYGYTF
J gene: TRBJ1-5; D gene: .; clone size: .; V gene: TRBV19; CDR3 DNA: TGTGCCAGTAGAGCGGATGCATCCAGCAATCAGCCCCAGCATTTT; CDR3 protein: CASRADASSNQPQHF
J gene: TRBJ1-1; D gene: TRBD1; clone size: .; V gene: TRBV5-6; CDR3 DNA: TGTGCCAGCAGCTTGAGCGGGACAGGGACCCGCAAAGCTTTCTTT; CDR3 protein: CASSLSGTGTRKAFF
J gene: TRBJ2-7; D gene: .; clone size: .; V gene: TRBV5-1; CDR3 DNA: TGCGCCAGCAGCATTGGGTTAAGACTAGAGATCTACGAGCAGTACTTC; CDR3 protein: CASSIGLRLEIYEQYF
J gene: TRBJ1-3; D gene: .; clone size: once; V gene: TRBV6-1; CDR3 DNA: TGTGCCAGCACCGAGCACCTCTCTGGAAACACCATATATTTT; CDR3 protein: CASTEHLSGNTIYF
J gene: TRBJ1-4; D gene: TRBD1; clone size: few; V gene: TRBV4-3; CDR3 DNA: TGCGCCAGCAGCCAAGACGCCGGGACAGCCGTCGGAAAACTGTTTTTT; CDR3 protein: CASSQDAGTAVGKLFF
J gene: TRBJ2-3; D gene: .; clone size: few; V gene: TRBV5-1; CDR3 DNA: TGCGCCAGCAGCTTGGACGGGAATACGCAGTATTTT; CDR3 protein: CASSLDGNTQYF
J gene: TRBJ2-1; D gene: .; clone size: .; V gene: TRBV9; CDR3 DNA: TGTGCCAGCAGCGTGACCGTAGCGAGGCTTGCGAATGAGCAGTTCTTC; CDR3 protein: CASSVTVARLANEQFF
J gene: TRBJ2-5; D gene: .; clone size: few; V gene: TRBV29-1; CDR3 DNA: TGCAGCGTTGAAGTAGGAAGGGGGGGCGGACAAGAGACCCAGTACTTC; CDR3 protein: CSVEVGRGGGQETQYF
J gene: TRBJ2-7; D gene: TRBD2; clone size: .; V gene: TRBV19; CDR3 DNA: TGTGCCAGTACCAAGACGGGGGGGCCTTTAAGGTACGAGCAGTACTTC; CDR3 protein: CASTKTGGPLRYEQYF
J gene: TRBJ1-2; D gene: TRBD1; clone size: .; V gene: TRBV29-1; CDR3 DNA: TGCAGCGTCGGGACAGCCTTGAACGGCTACACCTTC; CDR3 protein: CSVGTALNGYTF
J gene: TRBJ1-1; D gene: TRBD1; clone size: .; V gene: TRBV6-5; CDR3 DNA: TGTGCCAGCAGTTACTCGATTGGGACAGCGAACACTGAAGCTTTCTTT; CDR3 protein: CASSYSIGTANTEAFF
J gene: TRBJ2-7; D gene: TRBD1; clone size: .; V gene: TRBV7-9; CDR3 DNA: TGTGCCAGCAGCTTGAGACAGGGTATTTACGAGCAGTACTTC; CDR3 protein: CASSLRQGIYEQYF
J gene: TRBJ2-7; D gene: .; clone size: .; V gene: TRBV6-5; CDR3 DNA: TGTGCCAGCGGCGGGGGCTCGTGCGAGCAGTACTTC; CDR3 protein: CASGGGSCEQYF
J gene: TRBJ1-2; D gene: .; clone size: .; V gene: TRBV29-1; CDR3 DNA: TGCAGCGTTGAAGAGGGCAGGGAGGGCTACTACTATGGCTACACCTTC; CDR3 protein: CSVEEGREGYYYGYTF
J gene: TRBJ2-7; D gene: .; clone size: .; V gene: TRBV30; CDR3 DNA: TGTGCCTGGAGTGTACGAGGGTACTCCTACGAGCAGTACTTC; CDR3 protein: CAWSVRGYSYEQYF
J gene: TRBJ1-2; D gene: .; clone size: .; V gene: TRBV28; CDR3 DNA: TGTGCCAGCAGTTTCACCGGTGGCTACACCTTC; CDR3 protein: CASSFTGGYTF
J gene: TRBJ1-1; D gene: .; clone size: .; V gene: TRBV10-3; CDR3 DNA: TGTGCCATCAGTCTACAGCCGAACACTGAAGCTTTCTTT; CDR3 protein: CAISLQPNTEAFF
J gene: TRBJ2-2; D gene: TRBD2; clone size: .; V gene: TRBV5-1; CDR3 DNA: TGCGCCAGCAGCTTGGATAGCGGGTGGAACACCGGGGAGCTGTTTTTT; CDR3 protein: CASSLDSGWNTGELFF
J gene: TRBJ1-1; D gene: .; clone size: .; V gene: TRBV18; CDR3 DNA: TGTGCCAGCTCACCAACAGAGAACACTGAAGCTTTCTTT; CDR3 protein: CASSPTENTEAFF
J gene: TRBJ1-5; D gene: .; clone size: few; V gene: TRBV6-4; CDR3 DNA: TGTGCCAGCAGTGACGACGGGTTCAATCAGCCCCAGCATTTT; CDR3 protein: CASSDDGFNQPQHF
J gene: TRBJ2-5; D gene: TRBD1; clone size: .; V gene: TRBV6-5; CDR3 DNA: TGTGCCAGCAGTTACTCGACAGGGCAAGAGACCCAGTACTTC; CDR3 protein: CASSYSTGQETQYF
J gene: TRBJ2-1; D gene: .; clone size: .; V gene: TRBV5-1; CDR3 DNA: TGCGCCAGCAGCTTGGTCGGCGGTCAGCCCTACAATGAGCAGTTCTTC; CDR3 protein: CASSLVGGQPYNEQFF
J gene: TRBJ2-7; D gene: TRBD2; clone size: .; V gene: TRBV9; CDR3 DNA: TGTGCCAGCAGCGTATCCAGCGGGAGTCACGAGCAGTACTTC; CDR3 protein: CASSVSSGSHEQYF
J gene: TRBJ2-4; D gene: .; clone size: few; V gene: TRBV19; CDR3 DNA: TGTGCCAGCCGGAGTACCCGAATTCAGCCTTTAGCCAAAAACATTCAGTACTTC; CDR3 protein: CASRSTRIQPLAKNIQYF
J gene: TRBJ1-1; D gene: .; clone size: .; V gene: TRBV29-1; CDR3 DNA: TGCAGCGTGGGGACACAGAACACTGAAGCTTTCTTT; CDR3 protein: CSVGTQNTEAFF
J gene: TRBJ2-1; D gene: TRBD2; clone size: .; V gene: TRBV4-2; CDR3 DNA: TGTGCCAGCAGCCAACGAGGCGGGAGCTCCTACAATGAGCAGTTCTTC; CDR3 protein: CASSQRGGSSYNEQFF
J gene: TRBJ2-7; D gene: TRBD2; clone size: .; V gene: TRBV9; CDR3 DNA: TGTGCCAGCAGCGATGGGGGGGACTTCTACGAGCAGTACTTC; CDR3 protein: CASSDGGDFYEQYF
J gene: TRBJ2-3; D gene: TRBD2; clone size: .; V gene: TRBV10-1; CDR3 DNA: TGCGCCAGCAGCGACCGACTAGCGGGGGCCGTCGAGTCAGATACGCAGTATTTT; CDR3 protein: CASSDRLAGAVESDTQYF
J gene: TRBJ2-5; D gene: .; clone size: .; V gene: TRBV29-1; CDR3 DNA: TGCAGCGCCTCCAGGGTCCTCCAGTACTTC; CDR3 protein: CSASRVLQYF
J gene: TRBJ2-2; D gene: TRBD1; clone size: few; V gene: TRBV5-4; CDR3 DNA: TGTGCCAGCAGCCAGACAGGGACAGGGACAACCGGGGAGCTGTTTTTT; CDR3 protein: CASSQTGTGTTGELFF
J gene: TRBJ1-3; D gene: TRBD1; clone size: .; V gene: TRBV11-2; CDR3 DNA: TGTGCCAGCAGCTTAAGACAGGGCTCTGGAAACACCATATATTTT; CDR3 protein: CASSLRQGSGNTIYF
J gene: TRBJ1-4; D gene: .; clone size: .; V gene: TRBV6-1; CDR3 DNA: TGTGCCAGCAGTGAAAGTGTCGGTAACCCCAAGGGGCTGTTTTTT; CDR3 protein: CASSESVGNPKGLFF
J gene: TRBJ1-1; D gene: TRBD1; clone size: .; V gene: TRBV30; CDR3 DNA: TGTGCCTGGGCCGGGACAGGGGGCACTGAAGCTTTCTTT; CDR3 protein: CAWAGTGGTEAFF
J gene: TRBJ1-4; D gene: .; clone size: .; V gene: TRBV5-1; CDR3 DNA: TGCGCCAGCAGCTTGCTGGGACAAAATAATGAAAAACTGTTTTTT; CDR3 protein: CASSLLGQNNEKLFF